These 18 T cell receptor beta chains share one sample of origin, sequenced in a study of T cell responses to AZD1222 COVID-19 vaccine. Generated by immunoSEQ multiplex PCR, the TCRdb table keeps only in-frame clones and is missing some. Of 110,000 or so clones listed, roughly nine tenths are singletons. The sample here was peripheral blood, taken on day 0 of AZD1222 vaccination. These receptors all stem from an adult in good health.

The genes are TRBV5-6 and TRBJ2-3, with unresolved D. This CDR3 is built from 14 residues. The germline V and J ends were trimmed by 0 bases and 2 bases, with 7 bases remaining between them. Germline CDR1 is SGHDT and CDR2 is YYEEEE. The CDR3 sequence: CASSLVRVTDTQYF. The CDR3 DNA sequence: TGTGCCAGCAGCTTGGTCCGGGTCACAGATACGCAGTATTTT.

This clone occurred once. The chain uses TRBV5-6 and TRBJ1-1; D perhaps matches TRBD1 (5 bases). V lost 0 bases and J 3 bases, leaving 9 bases between the germline ends. This CDR3 comprises 14 residues. Germline values: CDR1 SGHDT, CDR2 YYEEEE. Here the CDR3 DNA reads TGTGCCAGCAGCTTGGGGGGCGAGGACACTGAAGCTTTCTTT. It yields the protein CASSLGGEDTEAFF.

This clone was picked up a small number of times. This chain links TRBV4-1 with TRBJ1-1; 7 positions agree with TRBD1. Trimming took 1 base from V and 5 from J; bases not matched to a gene: 10. Germline V gene data show CDR1 as MGHRA and CDR2 as YSYEKL. The CDR3 totals 16 residues. The CDR3: CASSQGRGTEVTEAFF. CDR3 nucleotides: TGCGCCAGCAGCCAAGGTCGCGGGACAGAAGTGACTGAAGCTTTCTTT.

The chain uses TRBV11-2 and TRBJ2-2; D possibly matches TRBD1 or TRBD2 (5 bases each). The germline V and J ends were trimmed by 5 bases and 8 bases, with 18 bases remaining between them. Germline CDR1 is SGHAT and CDR2 is FQNNGV. This CDR3 comprises 15 residues. The CDR3 DNA follows: TGTGCCAGCAGCCCATACCGGGACGGCAGAGGGGAGCTGTTTTTT. Protein product: CASSPYRDGRGELFF.

The V and J genes are TRBV6-5 and TRBJ1-4; possible D gene TRBD1, 5 bases. V was pared by 5 bases and J by 6 bases, with 16 bases between. Looked up from germline, CDR1 is MNHEY and CDR2 is SVGAGI. The length of the CDR3 is 15 residues. CDR3: CASSHEGLGYEKLFF. CDR3 coding DNA: TGTGCCAGCAGTCACGAGGGGTTAGGGTATGAAAAACTGTTTTTT.

This sequence joins TRBV6-5 and TRBJ1-2, with TRBD1 as a possible D gene (6 bases). This CDR3 has 13 residues. V was clipped by 6 bases and J by 8 bases, with 16 bases between them. Germline CDR1 is MNHEY and CDR2 is SVGAGI. CDR3 in amino acids: CASSPGQPRGYTF. The CDR3 DNA sequence: TGTGCCAGCAGCCCCGGACAGCCTAGAGGCTACACCTTC.

The J gene is TRBJ1-1, the V gene TRBV4-2, with a weak D call TRBD1 (5 bases). Trimming removed 0 bases from V and 0 bases from J, with 11 bases in between. The CDR3 covers 16 residues. Germline-derived CDR1 and CDR2 are LGHNA and YNFKEQ. The CDR3 loop is CASSQERGRVNTEAFF. The CDR3, as DNA: TGTGCCAGCAGCCAAGAGCGAGGCAGGGTGAACACTGAAGCTTTCTTT.

The V call is TRBV6-5, the J call TRBJ1-6; no firm D call. CDR3 length: 16 amino acids. Germline V gene sequence: CDR1 MNHEY, CDR2 SVGAGI. Trimming cost V 2 bases and J 7 bases, with 15 bases left between them. The CDR3 region has the DNA TGTGCCAGCAGTTACCCTCGCACGGTCGGCAATTCACCCCTCCACTTT. Its protein is CASSYPRTVGNSPLHF.

J is TRBJ2-3 and V is TRBV6-7; D may be TRBD1 or TRBD2 (5 bases each). TRBV6-7 is noted as an ORF with a role that remains uncertain. The germline V and J ends were trimmed by 0 bases and 10 bases, with 26 bases remaining between them. This CDR3 is built from 18 residues. The CDR3, as DNA: TGTGCCAGCAGTTACTCGGGTCCATTTCGGGGCTGGGGTGTATCGCAGTATTTT. Amino acids: CASSYSGPFRGWGVSQYF.

This clone was observed once. The V and J genes are TRBV7-2 and TRBJ1-5; the match to TRBD1 covers 8 bases. Germline V gene lookup returns CDR1 SGHTA and CDR2 FQGNSA. V trimming: 3 bases; J trimming: 6 bases; junction bases outside the gene matches: 7. CDR3 length equals 15 residues. The CDR3 nucleotides read TGTGCCAGCAGCTTTACAGGGGGTCCAGGTCAGCCCCAGCATTTT. Translated: CASSFTGGPGQPQHF.

The chain uses TRBV6-1 and TRBJ2-5; D ambiguous. The germline V gene has CDR1 MNHNS and CDR2 SASEGT. The germline V and J ends were trimmed by 6 bases and 5 bases, with 16 bases remaining between them. The CDR3 length is 14 residues. Here the CDR3 DNA reads TGTGCCAGCAGAGGCTCAATAGCTGACGAGACCCAGTACTTC. Translating it yields CASRGSIADETQYF.

The chain couples TRBV5-1 to TRBJ2-3, with unresolved D. The V end lost 0 bases, the J end lost 1 base, and 9 bases lay between the germline ends. The CDR3 extends over 15 amino acids. Germline loops: CDR1 SGHRS, CDR2 YFSETQ. CDR3 loop: CASSLEGEGTDTQYF. Here the CDR3 DNA reads TGCGCCAGCAGCTTGGAGGGCGAGGGCACAGATACGCAGTATTTT.

This clone has just one count. The chain employs TRBV7-2 and TRBJ2-3; no clear D. Trimming cost V 7 bases and J 6 bases, with 23 bases left between them. The CDR3 is 16 amino acids. CDR1 is SGHTA, CDR2 FQGNSA, per germline. CDR3 DNA: TGTGCCAGCACCCTCCAGGCGCTAAAGACCTCCGATACGCAGTATTTT. Translated: CASTLQALKTSDTQYF. Full variable domain (remainder filled in from reference TRBV7-2 and TRBJ2-3): GAGVSQSPSNKVTEKGKDVELRCDPISGHTALYWYRQSLGQGLEFLIYFQGNSAPDKSGLPSDRFSAERTGGSVSTLTIQRTQQEDSAVYLCASTLQALKTSDTQYFGPGTRLTVL.

This clone appeared once. The chain links TRBV27 to TRBJ2-3, with D possibly TRBD1 on 5 matching bases. The CDR3 sequence is 15 residues long. In germline, CDR1 is MNHEY, CDR2 SMNVEV (reference sequence). V dropped 0 bases and J dropped 1 base, with 8 bases sitting between them. DNA of the CDR3: TGTGCCAGCAGTTTATCGGTCAGGGGCACAGATACGCAGTATTTT. Translation gives CASSLSVRGTDTQYF.

The chain recombines TRBV5-1 with TRBJ2-5; 12 nucleotides align to TRBD1. The CDR3 runs to 15 residues. V was pared by 1 base and J by 5 bases, with 3 bases of the junction left unmatched. Germline V lookup: CDR1 SGHRS, CDR2 YFSETQ. The CDR3, as DNA: TGCGCCAGCAGCTTGATGGGACAGGGGGCCGAGACCCAGTACTTC. As protein: CASSLMGQGAETQYF.

A few counts support this clone. CDR3 amino acids: CASSQDLGSPLHF. The CDR3 DNA reads TGCGCCAGCAGCCAAGACTTGGGTTCACCCCTCCACTTT. This sequence joins TRBV4-1 and TRBJ1-6; D is ambiguous. CDR1 MGHRA and CDR2 YSYEKL come from the germline V gene. Trimming left V 0 bases short and J 9 bases short, with 6 bases between. The CDR3 consists of 13 residues.

V and J are TRBV7-8 and TRBJ2-7; 12 bases fit TRBD1. The CDR3 consists of 15 residues. Germline CDR1 is SGHVS and CDR2 is FQNEAQ. With 4 bases clipped from V and 2 bases from J, the junction kept 3 bases outside the gene matches. CDR3 sequence reads: CASSSGTGGPYEQYF. The CDR3, as DNA: TGTGCCAGCAGCTCAGGGACAGGGGGCCCCTACGAGCAGTACTTC.

The chain combines TRBV7-6 with TRBJ2-5; D gene unclear. The CDR3 covers 14 residues. In germline, CDR1 is SGHVS, CDR2 FNYEAQ. The V and J ends lost 5 bases and 4 bases respectively, with 14 bases between them. The CDR3 DNA is TGTGCCAGCAGCCCGGACGGAAAGAGAGAGACCCAGTACTTC. It is translated as CASSPDGKRETQYF.